The source of this T cell receptor beta chain is a study of OX40 agonist ivuxolimab in advanced cancers. Study summary: A mean age of around 63 years, range about 20 to 79, was recorded, and approximately 85% were male. A history of anti-PD-1, anti-PD-L1 or anti-CTLA-4 therapy was acceptable, and roughly 40% had some. General study results and limits: Nonresponders, in some cases, also had low normalized T-cell clonal expansion.

Exclusion applied to patients with autoimmune disease history or systemic immunosuppression. Trimming left V 7 bases short and J 7 bases short, with 22 bases between. This CDR3 comprises 15 residues. Germline-derived CDR1 and CDR2 are SNHLY and FYNNEI. With regard to this clone: Its cognate antigen is unknown.

Method: immunoSEQ multiplex PCR; TCRdb's copy keeps in-frame clones and lacks some. The sample gives around 60,000 clones, approximately 86% of which show up once; 1% is in the top ten. The chain joins TRBV2 to TRBJ1-2; D gene uncertain. This receptor was identified in an adult with an advanced solid tumor such as melanoma, head and neck, liver or kidney cancer. Here the sequenced sample was CD4+ or CD8+ T cells sorted from blood, taken in a trial of the OX40 agonist ivuxolimab. The CDR3 sequence is CASIFGNPEQFGYTF. CDR3 in DNA: TGTGCCAGCATTTTCGGGAACCCCGAGCAATTTGGCTACACCTTC. The variable domain in full, with the rest retrieved from reference TRBV2 and TRBJ1-2, is EPEVTQTPSHQVTQMGQEVILRCVPISNHLYFYWYRQILGQKVEFLVSFYNNEISEKSEIFDDQFSVERPDGSNFTLKIRSTKLEDSAMYFCASIFGNPEQFGYTFGSGTRLTVV.